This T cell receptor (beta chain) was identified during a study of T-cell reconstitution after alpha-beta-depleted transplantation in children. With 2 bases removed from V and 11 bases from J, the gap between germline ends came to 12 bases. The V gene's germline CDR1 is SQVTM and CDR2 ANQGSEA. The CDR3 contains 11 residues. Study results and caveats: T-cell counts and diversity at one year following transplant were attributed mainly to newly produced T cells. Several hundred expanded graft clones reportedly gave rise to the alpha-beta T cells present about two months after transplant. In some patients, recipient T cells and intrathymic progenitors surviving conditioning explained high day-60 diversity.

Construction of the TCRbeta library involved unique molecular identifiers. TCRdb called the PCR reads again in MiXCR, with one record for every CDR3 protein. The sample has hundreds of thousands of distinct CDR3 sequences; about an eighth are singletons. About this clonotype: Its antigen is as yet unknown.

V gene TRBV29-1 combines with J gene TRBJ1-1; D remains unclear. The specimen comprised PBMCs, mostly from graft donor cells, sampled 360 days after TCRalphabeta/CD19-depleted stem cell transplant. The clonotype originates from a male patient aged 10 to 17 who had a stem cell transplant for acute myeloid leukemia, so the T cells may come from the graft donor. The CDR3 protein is CSVERGPEAFF. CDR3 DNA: TGCAGCGTTGAAAGAGGCCCGGAGGCTTTCTTT. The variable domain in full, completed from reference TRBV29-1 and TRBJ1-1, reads SAVISQKPSRDICQRGTSLTIQCQVDSQVTMMFWYRQQPGQSLTLIATANQGSEATYESGFVIDKFPISRPNLTFSTLTVSNMSPEDSSIYLCSVERGPEAFFGQGTRLTVV.